This passage covers 27 T cell receptor beta chains from one sample sequenced in a study of Graves' ophthalmopathy and Graves' hyperthyroidism. RNA transcripts provided the template for amplifying TCR beta CDR3 regions. HTBI primers were used in a first-round RT-PCR, which preceded a second-round multiplex PCR. Each CDR3 protein is one row after TCRdb ran MiXCR on the multiplex PCR reads. The sample contains 170,000 or so distinct CDR3 sequences, roughly two fifths of which appear only once. Sequenced input: peripheral blood. Receptors originate from a man in his thirties or forties with Graves' ophthalmopathy.

This clonotype was picked up a small number of times. V is TRBV7-2 and J is TRBJ2-5, with 7 bases lining up with TRBD1. The CDR3 totals 16 residues. J was trimmed by 4 bases and V by 5 bases; bases with no gene match: 13. Germline CDR1 and CDR2: SGHTA and FQGNSA. In DNA form, the CDR3 reads TGTGCCAGCAGCCCAACCTTTGACAGGGAAAGAGAGACCCAGTACTTC. Amino acid sequence: CASSPTFDRERETQYF.

This clonotype was counted many times. This rearrangement joins TRBV20-1 to TRBJ1-2; tentative D call: TRBD1 (5 bases). Germline-derived CDR1 and CDR2 are DFQATT and SNEGSKA (reference sequence). The germline V and J ends were trimmed by 2 bases and 8 bases, with 24 bases remaining between them. This CDR3 has 16 amino acids. The CDR3 loop is CSARMALGGDYAGYTF. DNA of the CDR3: TGCAGTGCTAGAATGGCCCTAGGTGGGGACTATGCGGGCTACACCTTC.

This clonotype was seen repeatedly, ten times or more. The chain couples TRBV7-3 to TRBJ2-2; D is tentatively TRBD1 or TRBD2 (5 bases each). This CDR3 comprises 13 residues. V was trimmed by 9 bases and J by 0 bases, leaving 8 bases between them. CDR1 is SGHTA, CDR2 FQGTGA, per germline. The CDR3 bases are TGTGCCAGTGGGGGTACGAACACCGGGGAGCTGTTTTTT. It yields the protein CASGGTNTGELFF. The full variable domain, in which reference TRBV7-3 and TRBJ2-2 provide the parts outside the CDR3, is GAGVSQTPSNKVTEKGKYVELRCDPISGHTALYWYRQSLGQGPEFLIYFQGTGAADDSGLPNDRFFAVRPEGSVSTLKIQRTERGDSAVYLCASGGTNTGELFFGEGSRLTVL.

Many counts were recorded for this clonotype. The rearrangement joins TRBV12-3 or TRBV12-4 to TRBJ2-7; 9 nucleotides match TRBD1. Losses at the gene ends were 6 bases for V and 7 bases for J; bases not matched to a gene: 10. The CDR3 extends over 14 amino acids. Here the CDR3 DNA reads TGTGCCAGCAGGCCGGGACAGGGCCTTGGAGAGCAGTACTTC. This encodes CASRPGQGLGEQYF.

This chain joins TRBV12-3 or TRBV12-4 and TRBJ1-5; 8 nucleotides line up with TRBD1. Trimming took 7 bases from V and 2 from J; bases not matched to a gene: 4. The CDR3 loop spans 14 amino acids. The CDR3 DNA reads as TGTGCCAGCACCCAGGGGGCAGGCAATCAGCCCCAGCATTTT. This sequence encodes CASTQGAGNQPQHF.

This clonotype was detected ten times or more. The rearrangement uses TRBV15 and TRBJ1-5, with D unresolved. The CDR3 runs 12 residues. The V gene's germline CDR1 is LNHNV and CDR2 YYDKDF (reference sequence). Between the trimmed V and J ends, which lost 8 bases and 5 bases, there was a span of 10 bases. CDR3 protein: CATGAEDQPQHF. DNA for the CDR3: TGTGCCACCGGAGCAGAGGATCAGCCCCAGCATTTT.

The gene calls are TRBV13 and TRBJ2-7; tentatively, D is TRBD2 (5 bases). Germline V gives CDR1 PRHDT, CDR2 FYEKMQ (reference sequence). The CDR3 totals 12 residues. The V end lost 3 bases, the J end lost 5 bases, and 8 bases lay between the germline ends. CDR3 bases: TGTGCCAGCAGCTTCCACGGGGACGAGCAGTACTTC. It translates to CASSFHGDEQYF.

Ten or more counts support this clonotype. The J gene is TRBJ2-2, the V gene TRBV11-3, with D possibly being TRBD1 (6 bases). This CDR3 region has 14 residues. Per the germline V gene, CDR1 is SGHNT and CDR2 is YENEEA. Trimming stripped 5 bases from V and 6 bases from J, with 13 bases between. The CDR3 DNA follows: TGTGCCAGCAGCCACTCTACAGGGTCCGGGGAGCTGTTTTTT. Translating it yields CASSHSTGSGELFF.

This clonotype was counted once. The chain recombines TRBV12-3 or TRBV12-4 with TRBJ2-2; 7 nucleotides line up with TRBD2. The ends lost 3 bases at V and 6 bases at J; junction bases unmatched: 4. This CDR3 has 14 residues. The CDR3 DNA follows: TGTGCCAGCAGTTTGGGAGGGTACGCCGGGGAGCTGTTTTTT. It yields the protein CASSLGGYAGELFF.

Ten or more counts support this clonotype. V gene TRBV9 combines with J gene TRBJ1-2, with 8 bases matching TRBD1. With V trimmed by 0 bases and J by 7 bases, 14 bases remained unmatched. The V gene's germline CDR1 is SGDLS and CDR2 YYNGEE. CDR3 length: 17 residues. The CDR3 region is CASSVESDRAFTGGYTF. DNA for the CDR3: TGTGCCAGCAGCGTAGAGTCGGACAGGGCCTTTACGGGTGGCTACACCTTC.

The chain uses TRBV6-2 or TRBV6-3 and TRBJ2-5; TRBD2 matches at 13 bases. Trimming at V came to 1 base and at J to 5 bases, leaving 7 bases not matched to a gene. The CDR3 is 17 amino acids. The germline V gene has CDR1 MNHEY and CDR2 SVGEGT. CDR3 protein: CASSYWGTSGVGETQYF. DNA of the CDR3: TGTGCCAGCAGTTACTGGGGGACTAGCGGGGTCGGGGAGACCCAGTACTTC.

The sample holds a few counts of this clonotype. The CDR3 here is CASSPPGLRYEQYF. CDR3 bases: TGTGCCAGCAGTCCCCCGGGACTACGCTACGAGCAGTACTTC. The chain joins TRBV6-1 to TRBJ2-7; 7 bases line up with TRBD2. Trimming took 5 bases from V and 3 from J; bases not matched to a gene: 7. The CDR3 consists of 14 residues. CDR1 is MNHNS, CDR2 SASEGT, per germline.

This clonotype was found once. CDR3 nucleotides: TGTGCCAGCAGATTACAGGGAGACAGCAATCAGCCCCAGCATTTT. Protein: CASRLQGDSNQPQHF. The V call is TRBV6-5, the J call TRBJ1-5; TRBD1 is a possible D gene (6 bases). Trimming pared 6 bases from V and 1 base from J, leaving 13 bases between. CDR3 size: 15 residues. Germline V gives CDR1 MNHEY, CDR2 SVGAGI.

The J gene is TRBJ1-3, the V gene TRBV12-3 or TRBV12-4, with D unclear. Trimming stripped 1 base from V and 4 bases from J, with 8 bases between. This CDR3 is 14 amino acids long. This chain's CDR3 is CASSLGAAGNTIYF. The CDR3 coding sequence is TGTGCCAGCAGTTTAGGGGCAGCGGGAAACACCATATATTTT.

V gene TRBV12-3 or TRBV12-4 combines with J gene TRBJ1-1; tentatively, D is TRBD1 (6 bases). V was clipped by 8 bases and J by 3 bases, with 19 bases between them. The CDR3 totals 15 residues. CDR3 protein: CASSTRGEGDTEAFF. DNA of the CDR3: TGTGCCAGCTCCACCCGGGGGGAGGGGGACACTGAAGCTTTCTTT.

The chain has TRBV7-2 and TRBJ2-7; D gene unclear. This CDR3 comprises 13 residues. Germline CDR1 and CDR2: SGHTA and FQGNSA. The ends were cut back, 1 base at V and 1 base at J, with 5 bases in the middle. The CDR3: CASSLDQSYEQYF. The CDR3 DNA reads TGTGCCAGCAGCTTAGACCAATCCTACGAGCAGTACTTC.

This clonotype was counted at least ten times. The chain's CDR3 is CASSLFGVANYGYTF. CDR3 coding DNA: TGTGCCAGCAGTTTATTTGGGGTGGCCAACTATGGCTACACCTTC. This rearrangement joins TRBV28 to TRBJ1-2; D gene ambiguous. V lost 1 base, J lost 2 bases, and 11 bases lay in between. CDR1 is MDHEN and CDR2 is SYDVKM in the germline V gene. CDR3 length: 15 amino acids.

This clonotype was seen ten or more times. The V and J genes are TRBV27 and TRBJ1-2; tentatively, D is TRBD1 (5 bases). Germline values: CDR1 MNHEY, CDR2 SMNVEV (reference sequence). Trimming removed 3 bases from V and 4 bases from J, with 9 bases in between. The CDR3 contains 13 residues. Here the CDR3 reads CASSFGGGYGYTF. CDR3 DNA sequence: TGTGCCAGCAGTTTCGGGGGGGGCTATGGCTACACCTTC.

This clonotype was found many times. The chain links TRBV5-1 to TRBJ1-5; 10 positions agree with TRBD1. The length of the CDR3 is 16 residues. The trim removed 0 bases at V and 4 bases at J, leaving 4 bases unmatched. CDR1 and CDR2 (germline): SGHRS, YFSETQ. CDR3 nucleotide sequence: TGCGCCAGCAGCTTGGGACAGGGGGCGGGAAATCAGCCCCAGCATTTT. Translation: CASSLGQGAGNQPQHF.

This clonotype was seen a few times. The chain joins TRBV4-1 to TRBJ2-7; 8 bases fit TRBD2. The CDR3 length is 16 residues. The germline CDR1 and CDR2 sequences are MGHRA and YSYEKL. V shed 0 bases, J shed 4 bases, and the junction held 8 bases outside the gene matches. The CDR3 region is CASSQDVRAGVYEQYF. In DNA form, the CDR3 reads TGCGCCAGCAGCCAAGATGTTCGAGCGGGAGTTTACGAGCAGTACTTC.

This clonotype was seen ten or more times. CDR3 protein: CASSQGEGTLNTEAFF. DNA of the CDR3: TGTGCCAGCAGCCAAGGCGAGGGTACCCTGAACACTGAAGCTTTCTTT. The chain combines TRBV4-2 with TRBJ1-1, with unresolved D. The germline CDR1 and CDR2 sequences are LGHNA and YNFKEQ. The CDR3 is 16 residues long. V was cut by 1 base and J by 0 bases, with 12 bases left in between.

V gene TRBV11-2 combines with J gene TRBJ2-7; a weak D match, TRBD1 (5 bases). Trimming took off 1 base at V and 2 bases at J, with 15 bases between the two ends. The germline gives CDR1 SGHAT, CDR2 FQNNGV. The CDR3 runs 16 residues. The CDR3 DNA follows: TGTGCCAGCAGCTTAGGACCCCAACTGGGGCCCTACGAGCAGTACTTC. Its protein is CASSLGPQLGPYEQYF.

This clonotype was counted many times. This chain links TRBV18 with TRBJ1-5; possible D gene TRBD1, 5 bases. Per germline, CDR1 KGHSH and CDR2 LQKENI. Trimming cost V 4 bases and J 6 bases, with 16 bases left between them. The CDR3 has 15 amino acids. The CDR3 DNA follows: TGTGCCAGCTCACTCAAAGTGGGTGGGGGTCAGCCCCAGCATTTT. As protein: CASSLKVGGGQPQHF.

This clonotype came up many times. The chain joins TRBV20-1 to TRBJ1-2; D is uncertain. CDR3 length: 14 residues. Looked up from germline, CDR1 is DFQATT and CDR2 is SNEGSKA (reference sequence). Between the trimmed V and J ends, which lost 3 bases and 0 bases, there was a span of 11 bases. The CDR3 nucleotides read TGCAGTGCTAGGACGGCGGGAACTAACTATGGCTACACCTTC. Its translation is CSARTAGTNYGYTF.

This clonotype was counted ten times or more. This chain links TRBV19 with TRBJ1-1; a possible D gene is TRBD1 (6 bases). The CDR3 covers 17 residues. The V gene's germline CDR1 is LNHDA and CDR2 SQIVND (reference sequence). The V end was cut by 5 bases, the J end by 4 bases, with 23 bases between. Here the CDR3 reads CASSLYYRDLIGTEAFF. For the CDR3, the DNA is TGTGCCAGTAGTCTGTACTACAGGGATTTAATTGGCACTGAAGCTTTCTTT.

The chain uses TRBV12-3 or TRBV12-4 and TRBJ1-2; TRBD1 is a possible D gene (6 bases). The CDR3 loop spans 14 amino acids. V lost 3 bases and J lost 6, with 14 bases in between. The DNA for the CDR3 is TGTGCCAGCAGTTTGGAGGGGGGGTTTGATGGCTACACCTTC. Amino acids: CASSLEGGFDGYTF.

This clonotype was seen many times. This chain uses TRBV7-9 with TRBJ1-1, with unresolved D. Germline lookup yields CDR1 SEHNR and CDR2 FQNEAQ (reference sequence). Trimming cost V 6 bases and J 1 base, with 12 bases left between them. CDR3 length: 14 amino acids. DNA for the CDR3: TGTGCCAGCAGGCGTACCGCGGGGAACACTGAAGCTTTCTTT. The encoded protein is CASRRTAGNTEAFF.